A selection of T cell receptor beta chains follows, all from one sample in a study of response to subunit inactivated influenza vaccine. From the RT-PCR reads, TCRdb called clonotypes with MiXCR, one entry per CDR3 protein. This sample has hundreds of thousands of distinct CDR3 sequences, with about a sixth found just once. The sample consisted of PBMCs from blood, taken 12 days after vaccination. These receptors came from a man aged 45 to 65 who received an inactivated influenza vaccine. CDR3s include the opening cysteine and the closing phenylalanine or tryptophan. The D gene is left open where the match is weak. Clone size, where shown, is once, few, many, or a class for clones that have expanded.

j_call	v_call	d_call	clone_size	cdr3_nt	cdr3_aa
TRBJ1-2	TRBV6-5	NA	few	TGTGCCAGCAGCCCCTCCGGCTATGGCTACACCTTC	CASSPSGYGYTF
TRBJ2-7	TRBV27	TRBD2	few	TGTGCCAGCAGTTTGGTTAGCGGGCTTCCCTACGAGCAGTACTTC	CASSLVSGLPYEQYF
TRBJ2-7	TRBV14	NA	NA	TGTGCCAGCACCCCAAATAGCGGCCCATCCTACGAGCAGTACTTC	CASTPNSGPSYEQYF
TRBJ2-7	TRBV4-3	NA	few	TGCGCCAGCAGCCAAGAGGGCGGCGGCGAGCAGTACTTC	CASSQEGGGEQYF
TRBJ2-1	TRBV20-1	TRBD1	NA	TGCAGTGCTAGCACAGGGGGCCCCGTCGGTGAGCAGTTCTTC	CSASTGGPVGEQFF
TRBJ2-5	TRBV12-3/TRBV12-4	NA	few	TGTGCCAGCAGTTTAGAGAACGGTGGGGAGACCCAGTACTTC	CASSLENGGETQYF
TRBJ2-3	TRBV12-3/TRBV12-4	TRBD2	NA	TGTGCCAGCAGTATAACTAGCGGGGGTACGCAGTATTTT	CASSITSGGTQYF
TRBJ1-1	TRBV5-6	NA	many	TGTGCCAGCAGCCCAAGGGGGGTCACTGAAGCTTTCTTT	CASSPRGVTEAFF
TRBJ2-7	TRBV7-8	NA	NA	TGTGCCAGCAGCATGACAGAGGCCTTCTCCTACGAGCAGTACTTC	CASSMTEAFSYEQYF
TRBJ2-6	TRBV5-1	NA	NA	TGCGCCAGCAGCGAGGGACATGCTGGGGCCAACGTCCTGACTTTC	CASSEGHAGANVLTF
TRBJ1-4	TRBV12-3/TRBV12-4	NA	NA	TGTGCCAGCAGTAGAACTAATGAAAAACTGTTTTTT	CASSRTNEKLFF
TRBJ1-5	TRBV18	TRBD1	NA	TGTGCCAGCTCGGGCTACAGGGGTGGCAATCAGCCCCAGCATTTT	CASSGYRGGNQPQHF
TRBJ2-1	TRBV3-1	NA	few	TGTGCCAGCAGCCCCGACGGTACACGCAACAATGAGCAGTTCTTC	CASSPDGTRNNEQFF
TRBJ1-1	TRBV30	NA	NA	TGTGCCTGGGGGCCATTTTTGAACACTGAAGCTTTCTTT	CAWGPFLNTEAFF
TRBJ2-7	TRBV11-2	TRBD1	few	TGTGCCAGCAGAGGGACAGGGAGATCGCGGCAGTACTTC	CASRGTGRSRQYF
TRBJ1-1	TRBV18	NA	NA	TGTGCCAGCTCACCACCGGTACGGCGAGGGAACACTGAAGCTTTCTTT	CASSPPVRRGNTEAFF
TRBJ2-3	TRBV28	NA	NA	TGTGCCAGCAGTCCCTTAGCGGCTAGCACAGATACGCAGTTTTTT	CASSPLAASTDTQFF
TRBJ2-7	TRBV20-1	TRBD1	NA	TGCAGTGCTAGTCAACTGGACAGGGTATCCTACGAGCAGTACTTC	CSASQLDRVSYEQYF
TRBJ1-1	TRBV25-1	TRBD1	NA	TGTGCCAGCAGTGCATCTTCGACAGGGTGGATGAACACTGAAGCTTTCTTT	CASSASSTGWMNTEAFF
TRBJ2-2	TRBV7-2	NA	many	TGTGCCAGCAGCTTAGCCCGCAAAACCGGGGAGCTGTTTTTT	CASSLARKTGELFF
TRBJ2-7	TRBV6-2/TRBV6-3	TRBD2	NA	TGTGCCAGCAGCTGGGGACTAAGGCCTTACGAGCAGTACTTC	CASSWGLRPYEQYF
TRBJ2-5	TRBV20-1	TRBD2	NA	TGCAGTGCTAGAACGGCGGGGGGTCGGGAGACCCAGTACTTC	CSARTAGGRETQYF
TRBJ1-5	TRBV6-1	TRBD1	NA	TGTGCCAGCAGTGATCCGGGACAGATCAATCAGCCCCAGCATTTT	CASSDPGQINQPQHF
TRBJ2-2	TRBV7-2	TRBD1	NA	TGTGCCAGCAGCTCCGTAACAGGGGGGCAGGGGGAGCTGTTTTTT	CASSSVTGGQGELFF
TRBJ2-5	TRBV5-1	TRBD1	once	TGCGCCAGCAGCAGAGGACAGGGGGAATCGGAGACCCAGTACTTC	CASSRGQGESETQYF
TRBJ2-3	TRBV7-6	TRBD2	NA	TGTGCCAGCAGCTTAGTTCGCGGGGGGGGCCAAGATACGCAGTATTTT	CASSLVRGGGQDTQYF
TRBJ2-1	TRBV7-2	TRBD1	many	TGTGCCAGCAGGGGACAGGGAATTAGCTCCTACAATGAGCAGTTCTTC	CASRGQGISSYNEQFF
TRBJ2-1	TRBV5-1	TRBD2	NA	TGCGCCAGCAGCTTGGGACTAGCGGGGGGGAACAATGAGCAGTTCTTC	CASSLGLAGGNNEQFF
TRBJ2-2	TRBV5-4	NA	NA	TGTGCCAGCAGCTTGTGGTTACACGGGGAGCTGTTTTTT	CASSLWLHGELFF
TRBJ2-7	TRBV21-1	NA	NA	TGTGCCAGCAGCAAAGCCCGCGGGTCAGAGGGATACGAGCAGTACTTC	CASSKARGSEGYEQYF
TRBJ1-2	TRBV28	NA	NA	TGTGCCAGCAGTTTTGGCAATAACTATGGCTACACCTTC	CASSFGNNYGYTF
TRBJ2-1	TRBV27	NA	NA	TGTGCCAGCAGTTTATCCTACAGGTCCAGGCATGAGCAGTTCTTC	CASSLSYRSRHEQFF
TRBJ2-3	TRBV24-1	NA	NA	TGTGCCACCAAAGCCTTTGGGGCAGATACGCAGTATTTT	CATKAFGADTQYF
TRBJ2-5	TRBV7-2	NA	few	TGTGCCAGCAGCTGGAGACGGGGCGGGGAAGAGACCCAGTACTTC	CASSWRRGGEETQYF
TRBJ2-3	TRBV20-1	TRBD2	many	TGCAGTGCTAGCAATGGACTAGCTACAGATACGCAGTATTTT	CSASNGLATDTQYF
TRBJ2-7	TRBV7-2	TRBD1	NA	TGTGCCAGCAGCTTATATGGGACAGGGGGCCCCGAGCAGTACTTC	CASSLYGTGGPEQYF
TRBJ2-2	TRBV12-3/TRBV12-4	NA	few	TGTGCCAGCAGCCCAGCCGGGACCGGCAACACCGGGGAGCTGTTTTTT	CASSPAGTGNTGELFF
TRBJ2-7	TRBV7-9	TRBD1	NA	TGTGCCAGCAGCTCAGATCCGGGACAGGGAAGGTACGAGCAGTACTTC	CASSSDPGQGRYEQYF
TRBJ2-3	TRBV20-1	TRBD2	NA	TGCAGTGCTAGAGACGGCGGCAGACTAGCAAAAGATACGCAGTATTTT	CSARDGGRLAKDTQYF
TRBJ1-6	TRBV2	NA	few	TGTGCCAGCGGTGGCAGACAGAATTCACCCCTCCACTTT	CASGGRQNSPLHF
TRBJ2-1	TRBV10-3	NA	NA	TGTGCCATCAGTGAAGTAGGGTCAGCATTCAATGAGCAGTTCTTC	CAISEVGSAFNEQFF
TRBJ2-5	TRBV6-1	NA	many	TGTGCCAGCAGCCGACCGTCCTTGGTGACCCAGTACTTC	CASSRPSLVTQYF
TRBJ1-2	TRBV5-1	TRBD1	many	TGCGCCAGCAGCCTATCGACAGGGGAGTATGGCTACACCTTC	CASSLSTGEYGYTF
TRBJ1-2	TRBV6-2/TRBV6-3	NA	many	TGTGCCAGCAGACGGGAGACTAACTATGGCTACACCTTC	CASRRETNYGYTF
TRBJ1-6	TRBV20-1	NA	few	TGCAGTGCTAGGGGACAAAGATATAATTCACCCCTCCACTTT	CSARGQRYNSPLHF
TRBJ2-5	TRBV29-1	TRBD2	few	TGCAGCGTTGCAATCGGGAGGGCCGGAGAGACCCAGTACTTC	CSVAIGRAGETQYF
TRBJ1-1	TRBV19	NA	NA	TGTGCCAGTAGTATAGGGGGATCGCGGGGCACTGAAGCTTTCTTT	CASSIGGSRGTEAFF
TRBJ1-2	TRBV7-8	NA	NA	TGTGCCAGCAGCCGGGGGGCTCTAGCTAACTATGGCTACACCTTC	CASSRGALANYGYTF
TRBJ2-3	TRBV20-1	TRBD1	few	TGCAGTGCACCAGACAGGGTCGATACGCAGTATTTT	CSAPDRVDTQYF
TRBJ2-3	TRBV29-1	NA	NA	TGCAGCGTTGAGGCACGCCTCACAGATACGCAGTATTTT	CSVEARLTDTQYF
TRBJ1-5	TRBV19	NA	few	TGTGCCAGTAGTGCCCAGGGACAACTACCCCAGCATTTT	CASSAQGQLPQHF
TRBJ2-7	TRBV30	NA	NA	TGTGCCTGGAGTGTACTCTCGAACGAGCAGTACTTC	CAWSVLSNEQYF
TRBJ2-2	TRBV12-3/TRBV12-4	NA	many	TGTGCCAGCGGCCTAGCGCCCGGGGAGCTGTTTTTT	CASGLAPGELFF